The clone carrying this TCR beta chain was observed a single time. V was shortened by 8 bases and J by 3 bases, with 13 bases between the two germline ends. Germline V gene lookup returns CDR1 MNHEY and CDR2 SVGAGI. The CDR3 is 14 residues long. TCRdb keeps only in-frame clones here, not all; method: immunoSEQ multiplex PCR. The table lists some 100,000 clones, 90% of them singletons, with under 4.5% in the top ten. These data originate in a study of control samples from healthy donors and cancer patients. Sample: blood. The V gene is TRBV6-5, the J gene TRBJ2-2; no definite D call. The source is a human donor in good health. The donor label of this sample is uncertain. CDR3 nucleotides: TGTGCCAGCGGCGCCTCTTTGGACACCGGGGAGCTGTTTTTT. As protein: CASGASLDTGELFF.